A selection of T cell receptor beta chains follows, all from one sample in a study of vaccination effects on CD4 cells after COVID-19. Clones were sequenced by immunoSEQ multiplex PCR, and TCRdb holds only the in-frame ones, with some missing. Here the sample spans 40,000 to 55,000 clones, roughly 74% being singletons. Antigens of these TCRs are unknown. The specimen comprised CD4+ T cells from PBMCs cultured without peptide, sampled before COVID-19 vaccination. These receptors originate from a human donor who had a prior SARS-CoV-2 infection. Each CDR3 is given with its conserved first and last residue. The order of the fields is clone size, V gene, CDR3 length, D gene, J gene, CDR3 protein, CDR3 DNA. D genes are given only for firm matches. Only some rows state a clone size, as once, few, many or a class for expanded clones.

-,TRBV11-2,15,TRBD2,TRBJ2-1,CASSLLAGTGDEQFF,TGTGCCAGCAGCTTATTAGCGGGGACTGGAGATGAGCAGTTCTTC
once,TRBV15,13,-,TRBJ1-1,CATSKRTLEEAFF,TGTGCCACCAGCAAACGGACCCTAGAGGAAGCTTTCTTT
-,TRBV5-1,14,-,TRBJ2-3,CASSFSGSTDTQYF,TGCGCCAGCAGCTTTTCCGGGAGCACAGATACGCAGTATTTT
-,TRBV4-1,14,TRBD2,TRBJ2-5,CASSAGGLQETQYF,TGCGCCAGCAGCGCGGGGGGTTTACAAGAGACCCAGTACTTC
-,TRBV6-2/TRBV6-3,14,-,TRBJ1-5,CASSSWRHNQPQHF,TGTGCCAGCAGCTCGTGGAGACACAATCAGCCCCAGCATTTT
few,TRBV7-9,17,TRBD1,TRBJ1-3,CASSHNAGTGRANTIYF,TGTGCCAGCAGCCATAACGCCGGGACAGGACGTGCAAACACCATATATTTT
-,TRBV7-9,18,-,TRBJ2-3,CASSVRQGPHLFTDTQYF,TGTGCCAGCAGCGTAAGACAAGGCCCTCATCTTTTCACAGATACGCAGTATTTT
few,TRBV30,14,-,TRBJ1-5,CAWRGTEGNQPQHF,TGTGCCTGGAGAGGTACCGAGGGCAATCAGCCCCAGCATTTT
-,TRBV30,11,-,TRBJ2-5,CAWSAAETQYF,TGTGCCTGGAGTGCGGCAGAGACCCAGTACTTC
few,TRBV5-6,17,-,TRBJ1-1,CASSDKLVGGINTEAFF,TGTGCCAGCAGCGATAAATTGGTAGGGGGAATAAACACTGAAGCTTTCTTT
-,TRBV12-5,16,TRBD1,TRBJ1-3,CASGSRQGAIGNTIYF,TGTGCTAGTGGTTCAAGACAGGGGGCGATTGGAAACACCATATATTTT
-,TRBV28,14,-,TRBJ1-1,CASSPLWQDTEAFF,TGTGCCAGCAGTCCCCTGTGGCAGGACACTGAAGCTTTCTTT
-,TRBV5-4,14,-,TRBJ2-7,CASSPSGERDEQYF,TGTGCCAGCAGCCCCTCAGGGGAAAGGGACGAGCAGTACTTC
-,TRBV5-4,17,TRBD2,TRBJ2-2,CASSSGTSGRDTGELFF,TGTGCCAGCAGCTCGGGGACTAGCGGGAGGGACACCGGGGAGCTGTTTTTT
-,TRBV7-2,15,-,TRBJ1-1,CASSLGLDGGTEAFF,TGTGCCAGCAGCTTAGGTCTGGACGGGGGCACTGAAGCTTTCTTT
-,TRBV7-2,14,-,TRBJ2-3,CASSLGLNTDTQYF,TGTGCCAGCAGCTTAGGACTCAACACAGATACGCAGTATTTT
-,TRBV10-3,13,-,TRBJ2-1,CAISIGGDNEQFF,TGTGCCATCTCTATAGGGGGGGACAATGAGCAGTTCTTC
-,TRBV3-1/TRBV3-2,11,-,TRBJ2-7,CASSLTYEQYF,TGTGCCAGCAGCTTGACCTACGAGCAGTACTTC
-,TRBV6-2/TRBV6-3,14,-,TRBJ1-2,CASSYGRGRYGYTF,TGTGCCAGCAGTTACGGCAGGGGACGGTATGGCTACACCTTC
-,TRBV5-4,15,-,TRBJ2-5,CASSFSSSGRETQYF,TGTGCCAGCAGCTTTTCTAGTTCGGGCCGGGAGACCCAGTACTTC
medium-sized,TRBV5-4,18,-,TRBJ2-2,CASSSDLVSATRTGELFF,TGTGCCAGCAGCTCGGATCTCGTGAGCGCAACTAGGACCGGGGAGCTGTTTTTT
-,TRBV6-6,14,TRBD1,TRBJ1-1,CASSSDRGMTEAFF,TGTGCCAGCAGTTCCGACAGGGGGATGACTGAAGCTTTCTTT
few,TRBV9,13,-,TRBJ2-1,CASSVGLENEQFF,TGTGCCAGCAGCGTAGGACTAGAGAATGAGCAGTTCTTC
-,TRBV5-4,14,-,TRBJ1-3,CASSSARAGNTIYF,TGTGCCAGCAGCTCTGCGAGGGCAGGAAACACCATATATTTT
-,TRBV24-1,16,-,TRBJ2-2,CATSGSGTVSTGELFF,TGTGCCACCAGTGGTAGCGGGACAGTCTCCACCGGGGAGCTGTTTTTT
-,TRBV11-3,15,-,TRBJ1-6,CASSLASGNNSPLHF,TGTGCCAGCAGCTTAGCATCAGGGAATAATTCACCCCTCCACTTT
-,TRBV6-2/TRBV6-3,13,-,TRBJ2-5,CASSYPGKETQYF,TGTGCCAGCAGTTACCCCGGGAAAGAGACCCAGTACTTC
-,TRBV19,15,TRBD2,TRBJ2-5,CASSKGLTREGTQYF,TGTGCCAGTAGTAAGGGACTAACCCGAGAGGGGACCCAGTACTTC
once,TRBV5-1,16,TRBD2,TRBJ2-1,CASSLWGVSGGPEQFF,TGCGCCAGCAGCTTGTGGGGAGTTTCGGGAGGTCCTGAGCAGTTCTTC
-,TRBV15,17,TRBD1,TRBJ1-2,CATSRDRDRTTNYGYTF,TGTGCCACCAGCAGAGATCGGGACAGGACAACTAACTATGGCTACACCTTC
once,TRBV11-3,15,TRBD2,TRBJ2-3,CASSSRTSFTDTQYF,TGTGCCAGCAGCTCCCGGACTAGTTTCACAGATACGCAGTATTTT
few,TRBV4-3,17,TRBD2,TRBJ2-1,CASSQDLALAEGDEQFF,TGCGCCAGCAGCCAAGATTTGGCACTAGCGGAGGGGGATGAGCAGTTCTTC
-,TRBV11-2,17,TRBD2,TRBJ2-1,CASSLETGTTYIDEQFF,TGTGCCAGCAGCTTAGAAACCGGGACTACGTACATCGATGAGCAGTTCTTC
-,TRBV5-4,15,-,TRBJ1-2,CASSLRQGLTDGYTF,TGTGCCAGCAGCCTACGACAAGGGCTGACTGACGGCTACACCTTC
-,TRBV30,14,-,TRBJ1-3,CAWSVSGGGNTIYF,TGTGCCTGGAGTGTATCGGGGGGGGGAAACACCATATATTTT
-,TRBV2,14,-,TRBJ1-4,CASSDRRSNEKLFF,TGTGCCAGCAGTGACAGGCGATCTAATGAAAAACTGTTTTTT
-,TRBV7-4,15,-,TRBJ2-7,CASSFPRDPSYEQYF,TGTGCCAGCAGCTTTCCCAGGGACCCGTCCTACGAGCAGTACTTC
-,TRBV11-2,14,-,TRBJ2-1,CASSYGGQTAEQFF,TGTGCCAGCAGCTACGGAGGACAGACGGCTGAGCAGTTCTTC
-,TRBV11-2,16,-,TRBJ2-3,CASSNQEGHASDTQYF,TGTGCCAGCAGCAACCAGGAAGGGCATGCATCAGATACGCAGTATTTT
-,TRBV2,12,-,TRBJ1-2,CASRIHREGYTF,TGTGCCAGCAGGATCCATCGGGAGGGCTACACCTTC
-,TRBV6-1,15,-,TRBJ2-3,CASSEGGLSTDTQYF,TGTGCCAGCAGTGAAGGTGGACTCAGCACAGATACGCAGTATTTT
-,TRBV7-3,13,TRBD2,TRBJ2-5,CASSQGLAGTQYF,TGTGCCAGCAGCCAGGGACTAGCTGGGACCCAGTACTTC
-,TRBV2,12,TRBD1,TRBJ1-2,CASIDRGQGYTF,TGTGCCAGCATTGACAGGGGGCAGGGCTACACCTTC
-,TRBV7-7,15,-,TRBJ2-5,CASSLSMKGETAQYF,TGTGCTAGCAGCTTGAGTATGAAGGGGGAGACGGCCCAGTACTTC
-,TRBV6-2/TRBV6-3,12,-,TRBJ2-7,CASSYSWGEQYF,TGTGCCAGCAGTTACTCATGGGGCGAGCAGTACTTC
-,TRBV20-1,10,-,TRBJ1-1,CSAIKSEAFF,TGCAGTGCTATCAAATCAGAAGCTTTCTTT
few,TRBV4-3,20,TRBD1,TRBJ2-2,CASSQYLQGTHPFLTGELFF,TGCGCCAGCAGCCAATACTTACAGGGGACACATCCATTCCTCACCGGGGAGCTGTTTTTT
-,TRBV10-3,14,-,TRBJ1-5,CATVQGLSNQPQHF,TGTGCCACAGTTCAAGGGTTAAGTAATCAGCCCCAGCATTTT
-,TRBV12-5,13,-,TRBJ1-2,CASGLVRGHGYTF,TGTGCTAGTGGTTTGGTAAGGGGTCATGGCTACACCTTC
few,TRBV7-2,16,-,TRBJ2-7,CASSLAEGAFSYEQYF,TGTGCCAGCAGCTTAGCGGAGGGGGCGTTCTCCTACGAGCAGTACTTC
-,TRBV5-4,13,-,TRBJ2-7,CASSLGAEYEQYF,TGTGCCAGCAGCTTGGGGGCGGAATACGAGCAGTACTTC
-,TRBV19,14,-,TRBJ2-5,CASSIQGARETQYF,TGTGCCAGTAGTATTCAAGGGGCCCGAGAGACCCAGTACTTC
-,TRBV3-1/TRBV3-2,12,-,TRBJ1-1,CASRHTGTKAFF,TGTGCCAGCAGACACACAGGGACCAAAGCTTTCTTT